What follows is one T cell receptor beta chain and its context. Its antigen remains unidentified. Per-base quality was not reported, and no clone a single base away is much larger than it. The sample is drawn from a study of control samples from healthy donors and cancer patients (dated by TCRdb to about 2020). Libraries were built with the immunoSEQ multiplex PCR assay. Drawn from immuneACCESS, this table holds only the in-frame rearrangements with V and J called that TCRdb kept. Clones are partly lost; checked studies trace under half to an unresolved V gene and leave the rest unexplained. The sample table contains 100,000 to 150,000 clones; only one count was recorded for roughly 87% of them. The ten largest account for around 2% of the sample. Per the germline V gene, SGDLS is the CDR1 and YYNGEE is the CDR2. V drops 2 bases and J drops 12 bases, leaving 15 bases in between. The CDR3 spans 13 residues, from the cysteine through the phenylalanine. The entry retains the CDR3 DNA only, 39 bases that are in frame from base 1.

Sample: blood. This receptor was obtained from a man aged 18 to 29 in good health. The chain was built from TRBV9 and TRBJ2-1; a confident D gene designation cannot be given. The bases are TGTGCCAGCAGCGTTGAATTTGGTCGCGGGCAGTTCTTC. It is translated as CASSVEFGRGQFF.